This TCR beta chain was identified during a study of T cell responses to AZD1222 COVID-19 vaccine (dated by TCRdb to 2020 to 2023). Turning to the overall study: TCR sequencing covered approximately 230 trial participants: roughly 200 given two doses of AZD1222 and about 26 given two doses of MenACWY control vaccine. Trial participants were enrolled by age into 18-55, 56-69 and 70-plus year subgroups, with roughly 160, 29 and 62 TCR-sequenced participants respectively. Summary of the overall study and its limitations: Conclusions about previously exposed vaccinees are limited, since just five to seven AZD1222 recipients were seropositive for SARS-CoV-2 at baseline. In the small 56-69-year group, the increase in depth fell short of significance, most likely because of low power. After two AZD1222 doses, spike-specific TCR breadth and depth were significantly higher than at day 0 and than in MenACWY recipients. Because no samples from the day 14 peak response were available, repertoires could be characterized only after the peak T cell response. The vaccine-associated CD4 TCRs covered the entire spike protein, and the dominant responses fell in regions 160-218 and 743-854. Nearly half of unique spike-specific TCRs reportedly recognized epitopes outside regions mutated in the B.1.351 and B.1.1.7 variants. Participants were mostly white British and included more females than males, and it was suggested by the authors that clonal diversity may have been underestimated.

The CDR3 regions of human TCRbeta chains were subjected to immunosequencing. Turning to the authors' computational methods: TCRs in the repertoires were compared against a reference library of SARS-CoV-2-specific TCRs that had been generated with the MIRA antigen-specificity platform. Breadth was defined as the fraction of unique TCRs that were SARS-CoV-2-associated, and depth was defined as the fraction of total T cells that were SARS-CoV-2-associated. Using the MIRA data, each spike-specific TCR was mapped to the spike region that the TCR reacts to and placed in a CD4 or CD8 class. Log10-transformed breadth and depth values were compared by one-way ANOVA with Sidak's multiple comparisons tests. This immuneACCESS table, as held by TCRdb, lists in-frame sequences with V and J called but not all clones. Of the missing ones, under half trace to an unresolved V gene in checked studies; the others have no known cause. The D gene and trimming were derived from the DNA, and the V and J assignments and clone size from that table. The sample table contains more than 140,000 clones; only one count was recorded for about 91% of them. Roughly 3.5% of the sample is in the top ten clones.

This specimen's time point label, per the study, means: baseline before first vaccination. The intended sense of this specimen's treatment or condition label: meningococcal conjugate vaccine given as trial control. Vaccinee samples came from UK trials COV001 and COV002, including a single-blind randomized controlled phase 2/3 trial of AZD1222 (ChAdOx1 nCoV-19) in healthy adults. For TCRbeta chain sequencing, PBMC samples were collected from trial participants at day 0 and at day 28 after the second dose. As to this clone: Its antigen has not been determined. No per-base quality is available; no much larger clone lies one base away.

Via the germline V gene, CDR1 is MNHEY and CDR2 SVGAGI. The CDR3, cysteine through phenylalanine, is 13 amino acids long. The entry retains the CDR3 DNA only, 39 bases that are in frame from base 1. V gives up 2 bases and J gives up 3 bases, and the segment between their germline ends measures 5 bases. The V and J genes are TRBV6-5 and TRBJ1-3; the D gene remains uncertain. The sample here was peripheral blood, taken on day 0 of MenACWY control vaccination. This receptor was obtained from an adult in good health. The CDR3 reads CASSYRYGNTIYF. The nucleotides are TGTGCCAGCAGTTACAGATATGGAAACACCATATATTTT.